This T cell receptor beta chain was sequenced in a study of blood T cell repertoires in COVID-19. Sequencing used immunoSEQ multiplex PCR; TCRdb keeps in-frame clones, though not all of them. The data hold around 120,000 clones, with around 83% observed a single time. The CDR3 has 13 amino acids. The germline gives CDR1 MNHEY, CDR2 SMNVEV (reference sequence). The V gene lost 5 bases and the J gene lost 4 bases, with 9 bases spanning the gap. The sequenced sample was peripheral blood. The chain employs TRBV27 and TRBJ1-5; a possible D gene is TRBD1 (6 bases). The receptor's source is a human donor in a cohort sampled during active COVID-19. In DNA form, the CDR3 reads TGTGCCAGCAGTCCCCAGGGGAATCAGCCCCAGCATTTT. Its translation: CASSPQGNQPQHF.